These 24 T cell receptor beta chains originate from one sample sequenced in a study of control samples from healthy donors and cancer patients. TCRdb keeps only in-frame clones here, not all; method: immunoSEQ multiplex PCR. The sample lists around 100,000 clones; roughly 92% were seen once. Sequenced sample: blood. The receptors shown here come from a human donor in good health. The donor label of this sample is uncertain.

The chain carries TRBV5-1 and TRBJ1-5, with no clear D. Germline V gene sequence: CDR1 SGHRS, CDR2 YFSETQ. The V and J ends lost 4 bases and 3 bases respectively, with 14 bases between them. The CDR3 is made up of 15 amino acids. The CDR3 sequence is CASSPESTVNQPQHF. For the CDR3, the DNA is TGCGCCAGCAGCCCGGAATCCACCGTCAATCAGCCCCAGCATTTT.

This clone showed up just once. This chain uses TRBV14 with TRBJ2-2; no reliable D call. Germline CDR1 reads SGHDN; CDR2 reads FVKESK. The CDR3 spans 11 residues. V lost 3 bases, J lost 7 bases, and 3 bases lay in between. The CDR3 loop is CASSQFGELFF. The CDR3 bases are TGTGCCAGCAGCCAGTTCGGGGAGCTGTTTTTT.

The chain combines TRBV5-4 with TRBJ2-6, with TRBD1 matching 8 bases. The CDR3 is made up of 17 amino acids. Germline V gene lookup returns CDR1 SGHNT and CDR2 YYREEE (reference sequence). V was pared by 0 bases and J by 2 bases, with 4 bases of the junction left unmatched. Here the CDR3 reads CASSLGTGRTGANVLTF. The CDR3 DNA follows: TGTGCCAGCAGCTTGGGGACAGGGAGAACTGGGGCCAACGTCCTGACTTTC.

The CDR3: CASSPRLAGGPDNEQFF. The CDR3 nucleotides read TGTGCCAGCAGCCCACGACTAGCGGGGGGGCCGGACAATGAGCAGTTCTTC. The chain combines TRBV11-3 with TRBJ2-1; 14 bases are a match to TRBD2. Germline V gene data show CDR1 as SGHNT and CDR2 as YENEEA. This CDR3 has 17 residues. V lost 5 bases, J lost 5 bases, and 8 bases stayed unmatched. The full variable domain, rest sourced from reference TRBV11-3 and TRBJ2-1, is EAGVVQSPRYKIIEKKQPVAFWCNPISGHNTLYWYLQNLGQGPELLIRYENEEAVDDSQLPKDRFSAERLKGVDSTLKIQPAELGDSAVYLCASSPRLAGGPDNEQFFGPGTRLTVL.

This clone occurred a few times. This chain uses TRBV13 with TRBJ1-1, with D possibly being TRBD1 (5 bases). Germline values: CDR1 PRHDT, CDR2 FYEKMQ (reference sequence). CDR3 length equals 13 residues. Trimming removed 2 bases at V and 7 bases at J, with 11 bases between. This CDR3 reads CASSLSGHVEAFF. DNA of the CDR3: TGTGCCAGCAGCTTATCAGGACATGTTGAAGCTTTCTTT.

This sequence joins TRBV27 and TRBJ1-5; weak D call: TRBD1 (5 bases). The CDR3 sequence is 13 residues long. CDR1 and CDR2 from the germline V gene are MNHEY and SMNVEV (reference sequence). V gave up 3 bases and J gave up 6 bases, with 9 bases separating them. The CDR3 spells CASSFRDTQPQHF. In DNA form, the CDR3 reads TGTGCCAGCAGTTTCAGGGATACTCAGCCCCAGCATTTT.

As to this clone: Sequence at one end of the junction differs from germline and may be a read error. The CDR3 region is CTSTNNRLETQYF. Here the CDR3 DNA reads TGTACCAGCACCAATAATAGACTCGAGACCCAGTACTTC. The V call is TRBV28, the J call TRBJ2-5; D uncertain. The length of the CDR3 is 13 residues. In germline, CDR1 is MDHEN, CDR2 SYDVKM.

The genes are TRBV25-1 and TRBJ1-2; 10 nucleotides align to TRBD1. CDR3 length: 14 amino acids. The V and J ends lost 4 bases and 5 bases, in that order; junction bases with no gene match: 4. In germline, CDR1 is MGHDK, CDR2 SYGVNS. CDR3: CASSGPGQGYGYTF. For the CDR3, the DNA is TGTGCCAGCAGTGGACCGGGACAGGGGTATGGCTACACCTTC.

This clone has just one count. The chain couples TRBV5-4 to TRBJ2-5; D ambiguous. The V and J ends lost 3 bases and 2 bases respectively, with 8 bases between them. CDR1 and CDR2 from the germline V gene are SGHNT and YYREEE (reference sequence). This CDR3 contains 13 residues. The CDR3 DNA reads as TGTGCCAGCAGCTCGTACACACAAGAGACCCAGTACTTC. Translated, it gives CASSSYTQETQYF.

The chain carries TRBV2 and TRBJ1-1; unclear D gene. V was shortened by 6 bases and J by 1 base, with 15 bases between the two germline ends. The CDR3 has 15 residues. Germline CDR1 is SNHLY and CDR2 is FYNNEI. CDR3 DNA sequence: TGTGCCAGCAGCCAAAGGGATCTTACGAACACTGAAGCTTTCTTT. Translated, it gives CASSQRDLTNTEAFF.

V gene TRBV7-9 combines with J gene TRBJ2-7; D gene ambiguous. Germline V gives CDR1 SEHNR, CDR2 FQNEAQ (reference sequence). The length of the CDR3 is 12 residues. With 1 base removed from V and 4 bases from J, the gap between germline ends came to 5 bases. CDR3 region: CASSLGEYEQYF. In nucleotides, the CDR3 is TGTGCCAGCAGCTTAGGAGAATACGAGCAGTACTTC.

This chain joins TRBV6-1 and TRBJ1-3, with a possible D match to TRBD1 (6 bases). The CDR3 length is 14 residues. Germline V lookup: CDR1 MNHNS, CDR2 SASEGT. Trimming took off 3 bases at V and 8 bases at J, with 14 bases between the two ends. CDR3 protein: CASSDPAGDDTIYF. CDR3 nucleotides: TGTGCCAGCAGTGATCCCGCAGGGGATGACACCATATATTTT.

The CDR3 region has the DNA TGTGCCAGCTCACCAAAGGGCTCTGGGGCCAACGTCCTGACTTTC. The encoded protein is CASSPKGSGANVLTF. The V call is TRBV18, the J call TRBJ2-6; no definite D call. Per the germline V gene, CDR1 is KGHSH and CDR2 is LQKENI. The V end was cut by 2 bases, the J end by 0 bases, with 5 bases between. The CDR3 loop spans 15 amino acids.

The gene calls are TRBV6-1 and TRBJ1-5; D is uncertain. This CDR3 comprises 15 residues. The germline gives CDR1 MNHNS, CDR2 SASEGT. V dropped 3 bases and J dropped 2 bases, with 11 bases sitting between them. CDR3 nucleotides: TGTGCCAGCAGTGACAGCGTGGACGGCAATCAGCCCCAGCATTTT. As protein: CASSDSVDGNQPQHF.

The chain joins TRBV30 to TRBJ2-2, with 8 bases identical to TRBD1. Germline V gene sequence: CDR1 GTSNPN, CDR2 SVGIG (reference sequence). Trimming removed 3 bases from V and 5 bases from J; junction bases left unmatched: 2. This CDR3 contains 13 residues. This CDR3 is CAWSRQGTGELFF. For the CDR3, the DNA is TGTGCCTGGAGCCGACAGGGGACCGGGGAGCTGTTTTTT.

This clone came up once. CDR3 in DNA: TGTGCCAGCAGCTTCCTAGCGGGGGGCACAGATACGCAGTATTTT. Protein: CASSFLAGGTDTQYF. This rearrangement joins TRBV5-4 to TRBJ2-3, with 10 bases lining up with TRBD2. The germline gives CDR1 SGHNT, CDR2 YYREEE (reference sequence). CDR3 length equals 15 residues. V shed 2 bases and J 1 base; nucleotides not matched to a gene: 1. The variable domain in full, with the rest retrieved from reference TRBV5-4 and TRBJ2-3, is ETGVTQSPTHLIKTRGQQVTLRCSSQSGHNTVSWYQQALGQGPQFIFQYYREEENGRGNFPPRFSGLQFPNYSSELNVNALELDDSALYLCASSFLAGGTDTQYFGPGTRLTVL.

This clone has only one observation. V is TRBV7-3 and J is TRBJ2-1, with D perhaps being TRBD1 or TRBD2 (6 bases each). The germline gives CDR1 SGHTA, CDR2 FQGTGA. The CDR3 runs 15 residues. Trimming shortened V by 2 bases and J by 4 bases, and 12 bases separated the two germline ends. CDR3 sequence: CASSLGGGRYNEQFF. CDR3 sequence (DNA): TGTGCCAGCAGCTTAGGAGGGGGGCGTTACAATGAGCAGTTCTTC.

J is TRBJ1-2 and V is TRBV4-2, with 9 bases fitting TRBD1. Germline values: CDR1 LGHNA, CDR2 YNFKEQ. The CDR3 is made up of 16 amino acids. Losses at the gene ends were 3 bases for V and 5 bases for J; bases not matched to a gene: 10. In DNA form, the CDR3 reads TGTGCCAGCAGCCAGCCCCCGACAGGGGGATTGTATGGCTACACCTTC. This translates into CASSQPPTGGLYGYTF.

V usage is TRBV5-1 and J usage is TRBJ2-3; 9 bases are a match to TRBD1. This CDR3 spans 16 amino acids. From germline, CDR1 is SGHRS and CDR2 YFSETQ. V gave up 2 bases and J gave up 5 bases; unmatched junction bases: 9. For the CDR3, the DNA is TGCGCCAGCAGCTTAGAACAGGGGGCGCTAGGAGATACGCAGTATTTT. This sequence encodes CASSLEQGALGDTQYF.

This clone came up a few times. This chain uses TRBV3-1 (or the pseudogene TRBV3-2) with TRBJ1-1; 7 nucleotides match TRBD1. J was trimmed by 1 base and V by 1 base; bases with no gene match: 3. CDR3 length: 15 residues. Germline CDR1 reads LGHDT; CDR2 reads YNNKEL (reference sequence). CDR3: CASSQAGTENTEAFF. The DNA of the CDR3 is TGTGCCAGCAGCCAAGCCGGGACAGAGAACACTGAAGCTTTCTTT.

J is TRBJ2-1 and V is TRBV6-5; 7 bases agree with TRBD1. Germline V gene sequence: CDR1 MNHEY, CDR2 SVGAGI. The length of the CDR3 is 14 residues. The ends lost 11 bases at V and 5 bases at J; junction bases unmatched: 12. CDR3 DNA sequence: TGTGCCTCGAAACCGGGACAGAGTAACAATGAGCAGTTCTTC. Translated, it gives CASKPGQSNNEQFF.

The CDR3 region has the DNA TGTGCCTGCTTGGCACGGGACTCGAAGAAATACAATGAGCAGTTCTTC. Translating it yields CACLARDSKKYNEQFF. This chain links TRBV30 with TRBJ2-1, with a tentative D call TRBD2 (6 bases). Trimming removed 6 bases at V and 4 bases at J, with 22 bases between. Germline CDR1 GTSNPN, CDR2 SVGIG (reference sequence). The CDR3 is 16 amino acids. The variable domain in full, with the rest retrieved from reference TRBV30 and TRBJ2-1, is SQTIHQWPATLVQPVGSPLSLECTVEGTSNPNLYWYRQAAGRGLQLLFYSVGIGQISSEVPQNLSASRPQDRQFILSSKKLLLSDSGFYLCACLARDSKKYNEQFFGPGTRLTVL.

The gene calls are TRBV15 and TRBJ1-5; the D is unclear. In germline, CDR1 is LNHNV, CDR2 YYDKDF (reference sequence). Trimming removed 1 base at V and 3 bases at J, with 10 bases between. The CDR3 has 15 residues. The DNA of the CDR3 is TGTGCCACCAGCAGAGCTAAGGGCCTCAATCAGCCCCAGCATTTT. Protein: CATSRAKGLNQPQHF. The full variable domain, completed using reference TRBV15 and TRBJ1-5, is DAMVIQNPRYQVTQFGKPVTLSCSQTLNHNVMYWYQQKSSQAPKLLFHYYDKDFNNEADTPDNFQSRRPNTSFCFLDIRSPGLGDTAMYLCATSRAKGLNQPQHFGDGTRLSIL.

The chain uses TRBV15 and TRBJ2-2; perhaps TRBD1 as D (5 bases). V was clipped by 0 bases and J by 6 bases, with 20 bases between them. The length of the CDR3 is 18 residues. Germline CDR1 LNHNV, CDR2 YYDKDF (reference sequence). DNA for the CDR3: TGTGCCACCAGCAGAGATATCCAGGGCCCGGCCCTCCCCGGGGAGCTGTTTTTT. As protein: CATSRDIQGPALPGELFF. Using reference TRBV15 and TRBJ2-2 for the parts outside the CDR3, the full variable domain is DAMVIQNPRYQVTQFGKPVTLSCSQTLNHNVMYWYQQKSSQAPKLLFHYYDKDFNNEADTPDNFQSRRPNTSFCFLDIRSPGLGDTAMYLCATSRDIQGPALPGELFFGEGSRLTVL.